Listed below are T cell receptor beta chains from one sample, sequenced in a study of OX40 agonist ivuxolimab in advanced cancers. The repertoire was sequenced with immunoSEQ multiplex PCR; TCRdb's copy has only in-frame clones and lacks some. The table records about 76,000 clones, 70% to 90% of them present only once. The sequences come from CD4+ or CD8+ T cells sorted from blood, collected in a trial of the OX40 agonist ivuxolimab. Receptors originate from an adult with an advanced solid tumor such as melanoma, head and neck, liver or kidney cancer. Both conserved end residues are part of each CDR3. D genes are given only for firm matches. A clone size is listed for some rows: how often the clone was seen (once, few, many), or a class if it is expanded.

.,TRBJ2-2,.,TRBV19,CASSISQPTGELFF,TGTGCCAGTAGTATAAGCCAGCCCACCGGGGAGCTGTTTTTT
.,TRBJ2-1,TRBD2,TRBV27,CASSLWTSGSSYNEQFF,TGTGCCAGCAGTCTTTGGACTAGCGGGAGCTCCTACAATGAGCAGTTCTTC
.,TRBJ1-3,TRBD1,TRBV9,CASSGPGQGVGNTIYF,TGTGCCAGCAGCGGACCGGGACAGGGGGTTGGGAACACCATATATTTT
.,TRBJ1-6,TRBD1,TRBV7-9,CASSESTGVGNSPLHF,TGTGCCAGCAGCGAATCGACAGGGGTGGGGAATTCACCCCTCCACTTT
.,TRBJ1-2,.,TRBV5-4,CASSKDGLYGYTF,TGTGCCAGCAGCAAGGACGGACTCTATGGCTACACCTTC
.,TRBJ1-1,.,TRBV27,CASSLGTNMNTEAFF,TGTGCCAGCAGTTTGGGCACTAACATGAACACTGAAGCTTTCTTT
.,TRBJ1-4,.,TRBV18,CASSLDKRGEKLFF,TGTGCCAGCTCCCTGGACAAAAGGGGTGAAAAACTGTTTTTT
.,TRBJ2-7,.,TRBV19,CASRKRHLRDNAEQYF,TGTGCCAGTAGGAAAAGACATCTTAGGGATAATGCCGAGCAGTACTTC
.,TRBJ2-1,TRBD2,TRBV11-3,CASSATSGSDNEQFF,TGTGCCAGCAGCGCCACTAGCGGGTCGGACAATGAGCAGTTCTTC
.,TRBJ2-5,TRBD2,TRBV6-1,CASSGGLVRETQYF,TGTGCCAGCAGCGGGGGACTAGTCAGAGAGACCCAGTACTTC
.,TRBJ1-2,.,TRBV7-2,CAIHKQGDGYTF,TGTGCCATCCACAAACAGGGAGACGGCTACACCTTC
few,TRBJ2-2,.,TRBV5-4,CASSPDRSGELFF,TGTGCCAGCAGCCCTGACAGATCCGGGGAGCTGTTTTTT